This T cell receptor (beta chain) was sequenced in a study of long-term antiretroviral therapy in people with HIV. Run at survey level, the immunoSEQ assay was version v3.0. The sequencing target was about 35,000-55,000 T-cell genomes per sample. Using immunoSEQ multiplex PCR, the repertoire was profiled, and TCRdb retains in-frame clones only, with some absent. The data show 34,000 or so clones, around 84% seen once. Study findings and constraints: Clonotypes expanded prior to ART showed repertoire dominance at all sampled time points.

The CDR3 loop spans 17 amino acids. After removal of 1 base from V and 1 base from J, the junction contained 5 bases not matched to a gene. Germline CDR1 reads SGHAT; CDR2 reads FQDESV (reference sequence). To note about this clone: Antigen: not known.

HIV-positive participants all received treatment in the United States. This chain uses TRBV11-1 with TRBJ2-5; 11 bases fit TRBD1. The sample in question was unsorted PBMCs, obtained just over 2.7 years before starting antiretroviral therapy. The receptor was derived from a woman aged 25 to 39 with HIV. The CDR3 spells CASSLGDRGGSQETQYF. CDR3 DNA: TGTGCCAGCAGCTTAGGGGACAGGGGGGGTTCCCAAGAGACCCAGTACTTC.